What follows are 5 T cell receptor beta chains derived from one specimen sequenced in a study of T cell repertoires in cytomegalovirus infection. In TCRdb, the reads were re-called with MiXCR into one record per CDR3 protein. Of more than 300,000 distinct CDR3 sequences listed, nearly 35% are singletons. Which antigens these TCRs recognize remains unknown. The sample in question was cultured PBMCs, obtained from culture after CMV antigen stimulation. The receptors originated from a human donor in good health (CMV status not recorded). Some clones in this sample may be carry-over from other donors' samples.

This rearrangement joins TRBV4-1 to TRBJ1-6, with D unclear. Germline CDR1 reads MGHRA; CDR2 reads YSYEKL. This CDR3 spans 15 amino acids. V was clipped by 0 bases and J by 7 bases, with 10 bases between them. The CDR3 nucleotides read TGCGCCAGCAGCCAAGAGCGTGACTTCAATTCACCCCTCCACTTT. Encoded protein: CASSQERDFNSPLHF.

CDR3 in amino acids: CASSLKFQLDPSSYNEQFF. The DNA of the CDR3 is TGCGCCAGCAGCTTGAAGTTTCAGCTGGACCCGAGCTCCTACAATGAGCAGTTCTTC. The genes are TRBV5-1 and TRBJ2-1; D unclear. V lost 1 base and J lost 0, with 20 bases in between. The CDR3 sequence is 19 residues long. The germline CDR1 and CDR2 sequences are SGHRS and YFSETQ.

For this clonotype: One end of the junction is discordant with germline, which a read error may explain. The chain links TRBV4-1 to TRBJ2-7; 7 bases are shared with TRBD2. CDR3 length: 16 amino acids. Germline CDR1 is MGHRA and CDR2 is YSYEKL. The chain's CDR3 is CASSQEFRAGPYEQYF. The CDR3 bases are TGTGCCAGCAGCCAAGAGTTTCGAGCGGGACCCTACGAGCAGTACTTC.

The rearrangement links TRBV27 to TRBJ2-1, with 7 nucleotides matching TRBD1. Germline-derived CDR1 and CDR2 are MNHEY and SMNVEV (reference sequence). The CDR3 length is 16 residues. V was pared by 4 bases and J by 0 bases, with 6 bases of the junction left unmatched. CDR3 amino acids: CASSSPGQNSYNEQFF. Written as DNA, the CDR3 is TGTGCCAGCAGTTCTCCGGGACAGAACTCCTACAATGAGCAGTTCTTC.

This chain links TRBV7-2 with TRBJ1-2; weak D call: TRBD1 (5 bases). Germline CDR1 reads SGHTA; CDR2 reads FQGNSA. This CDR3 is 15 amino acids long. Trimming removed 2 bases at V and 3 bases at J, with 13 bases between. The chain's CDR3 is CASSLSSGGDYGYTF. In DNA, the CDR3 is TGTGCCAGCAGCTTATCTTCCGGAGGGGACTATGGCTACACCTTC.